A selection of T cell receptor beta chains follows, all from one sample in a study of blood T cell dynamics during melanoma immunotherapy. Repertoires were generated with immunoSEQ multiplex PCR, while TCRdb's copy carries only in-frame clones and drops some. Of some 15,000 clones detected, about nine tenths appear once; the ten largest clones hold roughly 2%. The input for sequencing was blood, taken from a patient treated with checkpoint blockade. These receptors came from a human donor with melanoma. The CDR3 runs from the conserved cysteine through the conserved F or W. D genes are given only for firm matches. Part of the rows lack a size; the others show once, few, many or a class for expanded clones.

V: TRBV5-1; J: TRBJ1-3; size: NA; D: NA; DNA: TGCGCCAGCAGCTTGGAGACAGGATACTCTGGAAACACCATATATTTT; CDR3: CASSLETGYSGNTIYF
V: TRBV5-4; J: TRBJ1-3; size: NA; D: NA; DNA: TGTGCCAGCAGCTTGGGAGGGGCGAGTACCATATATTTT; CDR3: CASSLGGASTIYF
V: TRBV7-8; J: TRBJ2-5; size: once; D: NA; DNA: TGTGCCAGCACCACCCATCTAGCGTACCAAGAGACCCAGTACTTC; CDR3: CASTTHLAYQETQYF
V: TRBV5-1; J: TRBJ1-3; size: NA; D: NA; DNA: TGCGCCAGCAGCTATATGGACGGAAACACCATATATTTT; CDR3: CASSYMDGNTIYF
V: TRBV19; J: TRBJ2-2; size: NA; D: TRBD2; DNA: TGTGCCAGTAGTTTCCCCTCGGGGGGATCAACCGGGGAGCTGTTTTTT; CDR3: CASSFPSGGSTGELFF
V: TRBV5-1; J: TRBJ2-5; size: once; D: NA; DNA: TGCGCCAGCAGATCTACTAGGGGACAAGAGACCCAGTACTTC; CDR3: CASRSTRGQETQYF
V: TRBV19; J: TRBJ1-1; size: few; D: NA; DNA: TGTGCCAGTACCCTTATTACCGGGACTGAAGCTTTCTTT; CDR3: CASTLITGTEAFF
V: TRBV28; J: TRBJ1-2; size: NA; D: NA; DNA: TGTGCCAGCAGTTTAAACAGGGACTATGGCTACACCTTC; CDR3: CASSLNRDYGYTF
V: TRBV27; J: TRBJ1-6; size: few; D: TRBD1; DNA: TGTGCCAGCAGTTTAAGCGGACTTGTAGGGGGCAATGGAGCACCCCTCCACTTT; CDR3: CASSLSGLVGGNGAPLHF
V: TRBV6-5; J: TRBJ2-1; size: NA; D: NA; DNA: TGTGCCAGCAGTTACTCAGTAGCAGGCAATGAGCAGTTCTTC; CDR3: CASSYSVAGNEQFF
V: TRBV7-6; J: TRBJ2-7; size: NA; D: NA; DNA: TGTGCCAGCAGCCCCGGGGCGGGACAGAACTACGAGCAGTACTTC; CDR3: CASSPGAGQNYEQYF
V: TRBV19; J: TRBJ1-2; size: medium-sized; D: NA; DNA: TGTGCAACGGAGGGGTACGGCTACACCTTC; CDR3: CATEGYGYTF
V: TRBV5-5; J: TRBJ2-5; size: NA; D: TRBD1; DNA: TGTGCCAGCAGCTTGGGGACAGGGGGCTTGGAGACCCAGTACTTC; CDR3: CASSLGTGGLETQYF
V: TRBV6-1; J: TRBJ2-7; size: NA; D: TRBD2; DNA: TGTGCCAGCAGTGATAGCGGGAGTGCCCCTCCCGAGCAGTACTTC; CDR3: CASSDSGSAPPEQYF
V: TRBV5-1; J: TRBJ2-1; size: NA; D: NA; DNA: TGCGCCAGCAGCTTGGGGCGCAGGTACAATGAGCAGTTCTTC; CDR3: CASSLGRRYNEQFF
V: TRBV27; J: TRBJ1-6; size: once; D: NA; DNA: TGTGCCAGCAGTTTATCCATTGCCTCCAATTCACCCCTCCACTTT; CDR3: CASSLSIASNSPLHF
V: TRBV29-1; J: TRBJ2-1; size: NA; D: TRBD2; DNA: TGCAGCGTTCCAGGGGGGCTAGCGGGAGTCAATGAGCAGTTCTTC; CDR3: CSVPGGLAGVNEQFF
V: TRBV7-3; J: TRBJ2-3; size: NA; D: TRBD2; DNA: TGTGCCAGCAGCTTTAAACCGGGACTAGGTGCGGATACGCAGTATTTT; CDR3: CASSFKPGLGADTQYF